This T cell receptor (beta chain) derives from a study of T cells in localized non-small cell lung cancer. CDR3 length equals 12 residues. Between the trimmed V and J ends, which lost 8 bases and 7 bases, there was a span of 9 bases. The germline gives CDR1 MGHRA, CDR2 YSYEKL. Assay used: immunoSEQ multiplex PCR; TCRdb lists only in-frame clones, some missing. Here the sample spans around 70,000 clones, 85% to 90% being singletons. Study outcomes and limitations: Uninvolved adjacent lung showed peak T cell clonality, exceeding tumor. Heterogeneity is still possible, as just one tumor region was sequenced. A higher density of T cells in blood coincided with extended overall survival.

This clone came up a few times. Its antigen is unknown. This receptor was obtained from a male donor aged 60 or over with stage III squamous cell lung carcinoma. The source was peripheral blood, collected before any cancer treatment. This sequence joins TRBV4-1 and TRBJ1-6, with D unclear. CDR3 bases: TGCGCCAGCCCACACAGAAATTCACCCCTCCACTTT. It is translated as CASPHRNSPLHF.